This T cell receptor (beta chain) was obtained from a study of response to subunit inactivated influenza vaccine listed by TCRdb under 2018. With respect to the entire study: To follow how T cells responded to a trivalent subunit inactivated influenza vaccine, the researchers relied on deep quantitative profiling of the T cell receptor repertoire. Overall results and qualifications from the work: It was suggested by the authors that each seasonal influenza vaccination may recruit only a limited number of new T cells.

The library was obtained by RT-PCR. The run used an Illumina HiSeq 2500. TCRdb itself trimmed the public reads at Q25 with fastp, ran MiXCR and retained productive beta chains. Each entry merges the rows of one CDR3 protein and shows their most common DNA and genes. A total of hundreds of thousands of distinct CDR3 sequences appear in this sample, approximately 12% of them only once. The ten top clones hold roughly a tenth of the sample. The CDR3 covers 14 residues, taking in both the cysteine and the phenylalanine. Only the CDR3 part of the read is kept: 42 bases, read in frame from the first base. Deletion took 0 bases off V and 6 bases off J, with a span of 13 bases between the germline ends. The CDR1 and CDR2 encoded by the germline V gene are SGHDT and YYEEEE. This clonotype was detected many times. Its antigen is not yet known. Base qualities are not at hand, and no much larger clone is one base apart.

This specimen consisted of PBMCs from blood, obtained on the day of vaccination. This sequence originates from a man in his fifties or sixties who received an inactivated influenza vaccine. Donor details come from another sample of the same person, matched by shared clones. The V and J segments used are TRBV5-6 and TRBJ2-7, with no D gene named confidently. The CDR3 loop reads CASSLVGLNSEQYF. In nucleotides, the sequence is TGTGCCAGCAGCTTGGTTGGGCTGAACAGCGAGCAGTACTTC. Reference TRBV5-6 and TRBJ2-7 proteins supply the regions before and after the CDR3; the full variable domain is: DAGVTQSPTHLIKTRGQQVTLRCSPKSGHDTVSWYQQALGQGPQFIFQYYEEEERQRGNFPDRFSGHQFPNYSSELNVNALLLGDSALYLCASSLVGLNSEQYFGPGTRLTVT.